One and the same sample provided the 4 T cell receptor beta chains below, sequenced in a study of T cell changes during pregnancy in multiple sclerosis. Repertoires were generated with immunoSEQ multiplex PCR, while TCRdb's copy carries only in-frame clones and drops some. The data hold around 78,000 clones, with 90% to 95% observed a single time. The sample in question was peripheral blood, obtained in the third trimester of pregnancy. These receptors all come from a female donor in good health, enrolled as a control in a pregnancy study.

V usage is TRBV7-2 and J usage is TRBJ2-1; 14 bases align to TRBD2. Trimming took 1 base from V and 6 from J; bases not matched to a gene: 5. The length of the CDR3 is 17 residues. Germline loops: CDR1 SGHTA, CDR2 FQGNSA. As DNA, the CDR3 is TGTGCCAGCAGCTTAGGGCCGACTAGCGGGGGGGCCAATGAGCAGTTCTTC. It encodes CASSLGPTSGGANEQFF.

The chain joins TRBV27 to TRBJ2-7, with D hard to call. Germline V gene data show CDR1 as MNHEY and CDR2 as SMNVEV (reference sequence). The CDR3 totals 13 residues. Deletions cut 3 bases from V and 2 bases from J, with 8 bases between. Written as DNA, the CDR3 is TGTGCCAGCAGTTTGAGAGAAACCTACGAGCAGTACTTC. As protein: CASSLRETYEQYF.

Remarks on this clone: The junction shows a germline mismatch at one end, possibly a read error. The genes are TRBV19 and TRBJ1-2; a weak D match, TRBD1 (6 bases). Germline loops: CDR1 LNHDA, CDR2 SQIVND (reference sequence). There are 13 residues in the CDR3. CDR3 nucleotide sequence: TGTGCCAATAGTGCAACAGGGAACTATGGCTACACCTTC. Encoded protein: CANSATGNYGYTF.

The CDR3 protein is CASSVVGGHGYTF. Here the CDR3 DNA reads TGTGCCAGCAGCGTAGTAGGGGGCCATGGCTACACCTTC. The chain uses TRBV9 and TRBJ1-2; 7 positions match TRBD1. The CDR3 spans 13 residues. Germline V gene sequence: CDR1 SGDLS, CDR2 YYNGEE. The V segment lost 0 bases and the J segment 6 bases; nucleotides outside the gene matches: 2.